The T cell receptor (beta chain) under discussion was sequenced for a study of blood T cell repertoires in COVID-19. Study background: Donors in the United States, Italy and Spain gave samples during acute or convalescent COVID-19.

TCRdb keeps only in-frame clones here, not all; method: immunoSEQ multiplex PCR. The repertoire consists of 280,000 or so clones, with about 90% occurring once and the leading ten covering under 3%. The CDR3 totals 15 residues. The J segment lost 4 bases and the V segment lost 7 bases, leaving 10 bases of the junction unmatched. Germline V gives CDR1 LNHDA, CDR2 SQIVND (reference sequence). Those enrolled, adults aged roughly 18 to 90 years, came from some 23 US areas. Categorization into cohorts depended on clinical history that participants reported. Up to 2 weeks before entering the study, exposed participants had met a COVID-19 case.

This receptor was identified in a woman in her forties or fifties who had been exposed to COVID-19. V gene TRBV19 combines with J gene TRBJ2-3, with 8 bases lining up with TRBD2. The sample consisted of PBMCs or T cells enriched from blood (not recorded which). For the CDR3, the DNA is TGTGCCAGTAAAGCGGGAGCGGGGGCCCCAGATACGCAGTATTTT. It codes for CASKAGAGAPDTQYF. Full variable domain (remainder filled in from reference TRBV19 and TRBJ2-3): DGGITQSPKYLFRKEGQNVTLSCEQNLNHDAMYWYRQDPGQGLRLIYYSQIVNDFQKGDIAEGYSVSREKKESFPLTVTSAQKNPTAFYLCASKAGAGAPDTQYFGPGTRLTVL.